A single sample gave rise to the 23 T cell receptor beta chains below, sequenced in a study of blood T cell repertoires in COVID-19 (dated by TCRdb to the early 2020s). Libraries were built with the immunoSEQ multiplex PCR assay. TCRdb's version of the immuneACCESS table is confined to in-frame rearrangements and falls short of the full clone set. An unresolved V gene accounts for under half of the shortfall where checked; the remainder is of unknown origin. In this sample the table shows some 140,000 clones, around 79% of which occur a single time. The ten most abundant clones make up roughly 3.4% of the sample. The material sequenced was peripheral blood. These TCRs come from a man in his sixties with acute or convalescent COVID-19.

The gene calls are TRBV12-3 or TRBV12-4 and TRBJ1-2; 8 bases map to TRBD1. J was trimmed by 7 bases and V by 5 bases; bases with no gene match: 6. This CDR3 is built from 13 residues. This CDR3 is CASSQGQGVGYTF. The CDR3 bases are TGTGCCAGCAGTCAAGGACAGGGAGTTGGCTACACCTTC.

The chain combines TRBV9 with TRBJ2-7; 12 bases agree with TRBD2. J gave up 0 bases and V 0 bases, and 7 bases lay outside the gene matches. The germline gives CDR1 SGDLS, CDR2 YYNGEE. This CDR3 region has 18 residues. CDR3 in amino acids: CASSVAPSGRVNSYEQYF. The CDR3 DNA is TGTGCCAGCAGCGTAGCCCCTAGCGGGAGGGTTAACTCCTACGAGCAGTACTTC.

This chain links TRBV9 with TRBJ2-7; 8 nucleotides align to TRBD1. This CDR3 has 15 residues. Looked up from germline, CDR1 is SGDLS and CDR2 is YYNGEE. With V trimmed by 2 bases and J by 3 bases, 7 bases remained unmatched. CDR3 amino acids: CASSVSGQDIYEQYF. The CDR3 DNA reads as TGTGCCAGCAGCGTCTCGGGACAGGACATCTACGAGCAGTACTTC. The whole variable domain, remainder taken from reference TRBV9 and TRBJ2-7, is DSGVTQTPKHLITATGQRVTLRCSPRSGDLSVYWYQQSLDQGLQFLIQYYNGEERAKGNILERFSAQQFPDLHSELNLSSLELGDSALYFCASSVSGQDIYEQYFGPGTRLTVT.

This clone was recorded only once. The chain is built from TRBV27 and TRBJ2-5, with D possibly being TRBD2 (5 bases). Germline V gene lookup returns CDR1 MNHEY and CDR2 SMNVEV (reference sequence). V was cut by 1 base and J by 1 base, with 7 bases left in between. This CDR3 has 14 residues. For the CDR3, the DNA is TGTGCCAGCAGTTTATTTGGAGGCCAAGAGACCCAGTACTTC. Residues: CASSLFGGQETQYF.

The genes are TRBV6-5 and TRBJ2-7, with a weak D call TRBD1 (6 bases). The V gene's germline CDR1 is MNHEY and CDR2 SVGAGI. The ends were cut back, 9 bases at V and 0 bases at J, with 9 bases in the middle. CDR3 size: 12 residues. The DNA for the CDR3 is TGTGCCAGTGGACAGAGCTCCTACGAGCAGTACTTC. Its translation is CASGQSSYEQYF.

Here the CDR3 DNA reads TGTGCCATCAGTCAACAGGGATATGAGCAGTTCTTC. Translation gives CAISQQGYEQFF. This sequence joins TRBV10-3 and TRBJ2-1; D possibly corresponds to TRBD1 (6 bases). Germline V lookup: CDR1 ENHRY, CDR2 SYGVKD. V was trimmed by 5 bases and J by 8 bases, leaving 10 bases between them. The CDR3 has 12 amino acids.

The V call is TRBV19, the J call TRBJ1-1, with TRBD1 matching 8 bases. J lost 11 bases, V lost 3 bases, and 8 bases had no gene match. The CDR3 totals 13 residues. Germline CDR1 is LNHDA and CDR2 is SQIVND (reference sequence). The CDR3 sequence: CASSIRTGTYAFF. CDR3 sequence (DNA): TGTGCCAGTAGTATCCGGACAGGGACGTACGCTTTCTTT. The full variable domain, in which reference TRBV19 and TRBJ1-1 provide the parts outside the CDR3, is DGGITQSPKYLFRKEGQNVTLSCEQNLNHDAMYWYRQDPGQGLRLIYYSQIVNDFQKGDIAEGYSVSREKKESFPLTVTSAQKNPTAFYLCASSIRTGTYAFFGQGTRLTVV.

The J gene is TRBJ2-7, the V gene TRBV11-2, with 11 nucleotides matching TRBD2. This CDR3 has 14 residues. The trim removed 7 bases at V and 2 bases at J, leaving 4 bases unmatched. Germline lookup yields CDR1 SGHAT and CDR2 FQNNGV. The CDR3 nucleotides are TGTGCCAGCATTTTAGCGGGAGGGCCCTACGAGCAGTACTTC. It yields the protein CASILAGGPYEQYF.

CDR3 nucleotide sequence: TGTGCCAGCAGTGACTTTACAGGGAAGCGGAACTATGGCTACACCTTC. Translated: CASSDFTGKRNYGYTF. The rearrangement joins TRBV6-1 to TRBJ1-2, with D tentatively TRBD1 (6 bases). The germline CDR1 and CDR2 sequences are MNHNS and SASEGT. Between the trimmed V and J ends, which lost 3 bases and 2 bases, there was a span of 16 bases. The CDR3 is made up of 16 amino acids.

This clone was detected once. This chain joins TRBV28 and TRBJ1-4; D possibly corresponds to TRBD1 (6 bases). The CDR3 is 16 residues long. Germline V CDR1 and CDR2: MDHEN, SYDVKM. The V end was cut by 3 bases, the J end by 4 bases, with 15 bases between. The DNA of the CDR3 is TGTGCCAGCAGTTTCTCAGGGAAGGGGGTTAATGAAAAACTGTTTTTT. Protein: CASSFSGKGVNEKLFF.

The CDR3 region is CASSPRQIVDYEQYF. Written as DNA, the CDR3 is TGTGCCAGCAGCCCACGACAGATTGTGGACTACGAGCAGTACTTC. The J gene is TRBJ2-7, the V gene TRBV11-2, with D possibly TRBD1 on 5 matching bases. This CDR3 has 15 residues. The germline gives CDR1 SGHAT, CDR2 FQNNGV. Trimming pared 5 bases from V and 3 bases from J, leaving 17 bases between.

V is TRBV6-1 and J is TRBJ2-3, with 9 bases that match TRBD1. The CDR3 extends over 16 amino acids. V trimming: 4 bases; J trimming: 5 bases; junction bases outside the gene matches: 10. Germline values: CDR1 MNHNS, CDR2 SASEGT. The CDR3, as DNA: TGTGCCAGCAGTGCAAGGACAGGGGCGGATGTAGATACGCAGTATTTT. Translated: CASSARTGADVDTQYF.

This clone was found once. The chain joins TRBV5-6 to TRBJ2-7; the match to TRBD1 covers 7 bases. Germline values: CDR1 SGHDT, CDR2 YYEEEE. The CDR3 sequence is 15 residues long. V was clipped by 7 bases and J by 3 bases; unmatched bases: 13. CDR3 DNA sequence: TGTGCCAGCCTGTCGACGGACAGGCTAAACTACGAGCAGTACTTC. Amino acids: CASLSTDRLNYEQYF.

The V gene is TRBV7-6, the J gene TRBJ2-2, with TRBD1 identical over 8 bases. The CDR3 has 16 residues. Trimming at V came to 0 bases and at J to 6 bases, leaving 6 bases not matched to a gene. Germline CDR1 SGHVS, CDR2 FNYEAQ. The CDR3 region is CASSLAQGVDSGELFF. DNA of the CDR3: TGTGCCAGCAGCTTAGCACAGGGGGTAGATTCCGGGGAGCTGTTTTTT.

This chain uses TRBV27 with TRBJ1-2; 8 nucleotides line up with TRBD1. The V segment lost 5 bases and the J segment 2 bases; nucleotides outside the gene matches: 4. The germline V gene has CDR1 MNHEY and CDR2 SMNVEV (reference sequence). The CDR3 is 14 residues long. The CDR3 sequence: CASSDGQGNYGYTF. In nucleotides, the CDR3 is TGTGCCAGCAGTGACGGACAGGGCAACTATGGCTACACCTTC.

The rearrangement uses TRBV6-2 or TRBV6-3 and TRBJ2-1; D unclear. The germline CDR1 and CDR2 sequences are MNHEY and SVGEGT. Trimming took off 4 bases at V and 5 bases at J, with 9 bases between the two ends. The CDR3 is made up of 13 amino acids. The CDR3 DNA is TGTGCCAGCAGTTCTTTCCCCCACAATGAGCAGTTCTTC. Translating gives CASSSFPHNEQFF.

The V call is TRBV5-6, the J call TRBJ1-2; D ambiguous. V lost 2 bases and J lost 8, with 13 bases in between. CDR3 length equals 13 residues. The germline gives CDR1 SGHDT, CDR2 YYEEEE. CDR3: CASSFDRTGGYTF. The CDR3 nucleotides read TGTGCCAGCAGCTTCGATAGAACGGGGGGCTACACCTTC.

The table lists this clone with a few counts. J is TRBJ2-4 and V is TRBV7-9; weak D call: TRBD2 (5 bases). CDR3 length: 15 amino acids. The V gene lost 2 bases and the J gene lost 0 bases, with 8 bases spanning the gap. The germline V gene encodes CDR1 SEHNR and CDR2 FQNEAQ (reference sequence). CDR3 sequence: CASSLRGIAKNIQYF. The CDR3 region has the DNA TGTGCCAGCAGCTTACGAGGGATAGCCAAAAACATTCAGTACTTC.

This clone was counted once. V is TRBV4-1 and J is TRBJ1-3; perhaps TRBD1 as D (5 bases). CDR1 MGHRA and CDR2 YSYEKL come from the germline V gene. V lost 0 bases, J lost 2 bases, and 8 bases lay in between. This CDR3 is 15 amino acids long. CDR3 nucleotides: TGCGCCAGCAGCCAAGAAGGGGCCCCTGGAAACACCATATATTTT. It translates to CASSQEGAPGNTIYF.

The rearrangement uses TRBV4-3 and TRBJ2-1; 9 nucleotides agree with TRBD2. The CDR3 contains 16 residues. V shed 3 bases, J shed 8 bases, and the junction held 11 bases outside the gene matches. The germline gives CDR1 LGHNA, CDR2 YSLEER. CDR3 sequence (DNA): TGCGCCAGCAGCCATTTACTAGCGGGTGAAGGAGATGAGCAGTTCTTC. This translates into CASSHLLAGEGDEQFF.

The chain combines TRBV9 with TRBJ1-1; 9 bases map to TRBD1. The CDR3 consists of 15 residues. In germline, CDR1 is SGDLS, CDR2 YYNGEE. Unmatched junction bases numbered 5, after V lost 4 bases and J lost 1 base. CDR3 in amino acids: CASSPRQGENTEAFF. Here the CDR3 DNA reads TGTGCCAGCAGCCCTCGACAGGGGGAGAACACTGAAGCTTTCTTT.

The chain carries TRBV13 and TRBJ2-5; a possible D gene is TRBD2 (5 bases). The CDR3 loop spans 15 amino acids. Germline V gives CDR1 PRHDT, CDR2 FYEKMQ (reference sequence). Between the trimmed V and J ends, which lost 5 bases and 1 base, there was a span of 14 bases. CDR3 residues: CASSPARASQETQYF. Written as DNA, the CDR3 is TGTGCCAGCAGCCCCGCGCGGGCCTCCCAAGAGACCCAGTACTTC.

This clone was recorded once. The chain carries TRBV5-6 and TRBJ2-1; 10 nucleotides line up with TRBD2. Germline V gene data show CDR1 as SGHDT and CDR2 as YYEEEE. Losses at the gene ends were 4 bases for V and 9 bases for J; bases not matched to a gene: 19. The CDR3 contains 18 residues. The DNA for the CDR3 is TGTGCCAGCAGCATACCCCGACTCCGGACTAGCGGTTTGGGTGAGCAGTTCTTC. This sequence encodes CASSIPRLRTSGLGEQFF.